The 25 T cell receptor beta chains in this list originate from one sample, sequenced in a study of T-cell reconstitution after alpha-beta-depleted transplantation in children. Unique molecular identifiers featured in how the TCRbeta library was prepared. One entry per CDR3 protein results from TCRdb running MiXCR on the PCR reads. The table shows 45,000 to 55,000 distinct CDR3 sequences, with less than 6% occurring only once. The specimen was PBMCs, mostly from graft donor cells, collected 60 days after TCRalphabeta/CD19-depleted stem cell transplant. The receptors were sampled from a female patient younger than 10 who had a stem cell transplant for aplastic anemia, so the T cells may come from the graft donor.

This clonotype was detected many times. This sequence joins TRBV20-1 and TRBJ2-7; TRBD1 matches 9 bases. The CDR3 covers 14 residues. V shed 4 bases and J 4 bases; nucleotides not matched to a gene: 8. CDR1 and CDR2 (germline): DFQATT, SNEGSKA (reference sequence). Here the CDR3 DNA reads TGCAGTGCTAAACCGGGACAGGGAGTTTACGAGCAGTACTTC. It codes for CSAKPGQGVYEQYF.

This rearrangement joins TRBV7-9 to TRBJ2-7, with 8 bases identical to TRBD2. Unmatched junction bases numbered 8, after V lost 7 bases and J lost 0 bases. The germline V gene encodes CDR1 SEHNR and CDR2 FQNEAQ (reference sequence). The length of the CDR3 is 15 residues. CDR3 protein: CASTTDAGGSYEQYF. CDR3 DNA: TGTGCCAGCACCACGGATGCGGGGGGCTCCTACGAGCAGTACTTC. The complete variable domain, with remaining parts taken from reference TRBV7-9 and TRBJ2-7, reads DTGVSQNPRHKITKRGQNVTFRCDPISEHNRLYWYRQTLGQGPEFLTYFQNEAQLEKSRLLSDRFSAERPKGSFSTLEIQRTEQGDSAMYLCASTTDAGGSYEQYFGPGTRLTVT.

This clonotype showed up just a few times. This chain connects TRBV4-2 to TRBJ2-6; D is ambiguous. Germline values: CDR1 LGHNA, CDR2 YNFKEQ. Trimming took 5 bases from V and 0 from J, leaving 23 bases between them. The CDR3 spans 20 residues. The CDR3 DNA reads as TGTGCCAGCAGCAGGGTTTCCCCCTTTACCGCCTCCTCTGGGGCCAACGTCCTGACTTTC. Encoded protein: CASSRVSPFTASSGANVLTF.

This clonotype was seen at least ten times. The chain recombines TRBV5-1 with TRBJ2-3; TRBD2 might be the D (6 bases). Germline assignment: CDR1 SGHRS and CDR2 YFSETQ. The CDR3 consists of 17 residues. The V end was cut by 0 bases, the J end by 0 bases, with 14 bases between. The CDR3 nucleotides read TGCGCCAGCAGCTTGGCCTCTGGAGGGAGTAGCACAGATACGCAGTATTTT. Translating gives CASSLASGGSSTDTQYF. Variable domain in full (rest from reference TRBV5-1 and TRBJ2-3): KAGVTQTPRYLIKTRGQQVTLSCSPISGHRSVSWYQQTPGQGLQFLFEYFSETQRNKGNFPGRFSGRQFSNSRSEMNVSTLELGDSALYLCASSLASGGSSTDTQYFGPGTRLTVL.

This chain links TRBV13 with TRBJ1-1, with no clear D. Germline V CDR1 and CDR2: PRHDT, FYEKMQ (reference sequence). The CDR3 has 14 residues. Deletions cut 1 base from V and 4 bases from J, with 10 bases between. CDR3 sequence: CASSLVPAPTEAFF. As DNA, the CDR3 is TGTGCCAGCAGCTTAGTTCCGGCCCCCACTGAAGCTTTCTTT.

There are many counts of this clonotype. The chain links TRBV6-6 to TRBJ2-7, with 11 bases matching TRBD1. The CDR3 is 16 amino acids. The germline V gene has CDR1 MNHNY and CDR2 SVGAGI (reference sequence). V gave up 1 base and J gave up 3 bases; unmatched junction bases: 5. In DNA, the CDR3 is TGTGCCAGCAGTTACTACCCCGGGACAGGGGGCTACGAGCAGTACTTC. Its translation: CASSYYPGTGGYEQYF.

The chain uses TRBV5-1 and TRBJ2-7; TRBD1 agrees at 8 bases. Germline loops: CDR1 SGHRS, CDR2 YFSETQ. The CDR3 is made up of 14 amino acids. After removal of 2 bases from V and 4 bases from J, the junction contained 5 bases not matched to a gene. The CDR3 DNA is TGCGCCAGCAGCTTTTCAGGGGGCGGATACGAGCAGTACTTC. Protein sequence: CASSFSGGGYEQYF.

This clonotype has a count of ten or more. The V call is TRBV12-3 or TRBV12-4, the J call TRBJ1-3; D ambiguous. V shed 3 bases and J shed 7 bases, with 10 bases lying between them. The CDR3 has 13 amino acids. DNA for the CDR3: TGTGCCAGCAGTTTGGGAGGCTATAACACCATATATTTT. It specifies CASSLGGYNTIYF.

As for this clonotype: A much larger clone lies a single base off, so this may be a read error. The conserved closing phenylalanine or tryptophan is absent in this CDR3, likely reflecting a read error. This sequence joins TRBV20-1 and TRBJ2-3; 9 bases align to TRBD2. CDR1 and CDR2 from the germline V gene are DFQATT and SNEGSKA (reference sequence). The CDR3 covers 17 residues. V shed 6 bases and J 5 bases; nucleotides not matched to a gene: 18. In DNA form, the CDR3 reads TGCAGTGCCCTAACGCAGGTAGCGGGAGCCAAAGGAGATACGCAGTATTAT. It translates to CSALTQVAGAKGDTQYY.

This clonotype was counted ten times or more. The chain employs TRBV18 and TRBJ2-3; D might be TRBD2 (6 bases). Trimming cost V 8 bases and J 0 bases, with 12 bases left between them. This CDR3 region has 14 residues. The V gene's germline CDR1 is KGHSH and CDR2 LQKENI. The DNA of the CDR3 is TGTGCCAGCAGCCCGAGCGGGAGCACAGATACGCAGTATTTT. This codes for CASSPSGSTDTQYF.

This clonotype was picked up many times. V gene TRBV18 combines with J gene TRBJ2-1; 7 bases map to TRBD1. CDR1 is KGHSH, CDR2 LQKENI, per germline. Trimming removed 4 bases from V and 7 bases from J; junction bases left unmatched: 10. This CDR3 comprises 15 residues. DNA for the CDR3: TGTGCCAGCTCACTACAGGGGAACTTCCTGAATGAGCAGTTCTTC. As protein: CASSLQGNFLNEQFF.

This clonotype turned up a few times. The chain recombines TRBV5-1 with TRBJ1-1, with a possible D match to TRBD1 (6 bases). Germline loops: CDR1 SGHRS, CDR2 YFSETQ. Trimming took 0 bases from V and 11 from J, leaving 14 bases between them. This CDR3 has 13 amino acids. The CDR3 reads CASSLDGQSKAFF. The CDR3 DNA sequence: TGCGCCAGCAGCTTGGACGGACAGTCTAAGGCTTTCTTT.

The sample holds many counts of this clonotype. The gene calls are TRBV7-2 and TRBJ2-5; possible D gene TRBD2, 6 bases. CDR3 length: 13 amino acids. CDR1 and CDR2 (germline): SGHTA, FQGNSA. V lost 5 bases, J lost 4 bases, and 11 bases lay in between. The CDR3 nucleotides are TGTGCCAGCAGCCGTAGCGGAGGAGAGACCCAGTACTTC. This gives the protein CASSRSGGETQYF.

This clonotype occurred many times. This sequence joins TRBV4-2 and TRBJ2-7, with 7 positions matching TRBD2. The CDR3 runs 16 residues. V shed 1 base and J 7 bases; nucleotides not matched to a gene: 13. CDR1 is LGHNA, CDR2 YNFKEQ, per germline. The CDR3 sequence: CASSQVSAGDSREQYF. CDR3 DNA: TGTGCCAGCAGCCAAGTTAGTGCGGGGGATAGTAGGGAGCAGTACTTC.

This clonotype showed up many times. This chain uses TRBV5-1 with TRBJ1-5; possibly TRBD1 for D (6 bases). This CDR3 is built from 15 residues. The V end was cut by 0 bases, the J end by 0 bases, with 7 bases between. Germline CDR1 and CDR2: SGHRS and YFSETQ. The CDR3 nucleotides are TGCGCCAGCAGCTTGGCGGGACATAGCAATCAGCCCCAGCATTTT. This translates into CASSLAGHSNQPQHF.

This clonotype was seen many times. The rearrangement uses TRBV20-1 and TRBJ2-1; D tentatively fits TRBD1 or TRBD2 (5 bases each). The ends were cut back, 6 bases at V and 0 bases at J, with 18 bases in the middle. This CDR3 spans 16 amino acids. CDR1 is DFQATT and CDR2 is SNEGSKA in the germline V gene (reference sequence). This CDR3 is CSALPTGPHSYNEQFF. The CDR3 DNA is TGCAGTGCCCTACCAACGGGGCCTCACTCCTACAATGAGCAGTTCTTC.

This clonotype was found many times. This chain connects TRBV6-5 to TRBJ1-1; D not certain. Germline CDR1 reads MNHEY; CDR2 reads SVGAGI. Deletions cut 7 bases from V and 5 bases from J, with 11 bases between. The CDR3 is made up of 12 amino acids. Here the CDR3 reads CASNGRGTEAFF. The CDR3 DNA sequence: TGTGCCAGCAACGGCAGAGGAACTGAAGCTTTCTTT.

Many counts were recorded for this clonotype. The rearrangement joins TRBV20-1 to TRBJ2-1; a weak D match, TRBD2 (6 bases). The CDR3 is 18 amino acids. Between the trimmed V and J ends, which lost 0 bases and 8 bases, there was a span of 26 bases. The germline gives CDR1 DFQATT, CDR2 SNEGSKA (reference sequence). The CDR3 spells CSARELPGLHLESYEQFF. CDR3 DNA: TGCAGTGCTAGAGAATTACCGGGACTCCACCTCGAGTCATATGAGCAGTTCTTC.

This clonotype came up many times. This sequence joins TRBV12-3 or TRBV12-4 and TRBJ2-7, with D maybe TRBD1 (5 bases). The CDR3 has 12 amino acids. Trimming left V 6 bases short and J 6 bases short, with 12 bases between. DNA of the CDR3: TGTGCCAGCAGCGCTAACAGGCGCGAGCAGTACGTC. Its translation: CASSANRREQYV.

This clonotype occurred many times. This sequence joins TRBV5-5 and TRBJ2-3, with 8 bases aligning to TRBD1. The ends lost 0 bases at V and 5 bases at J; junction bases unmatched: 11. From germline, CDR1 is SGHKS and CDR2 YYEKEE (reference sequence). The CDR3 covers 17 residues. CDR3: CASSLAIGTGTKDTQYF. CDR3 DNA sequence: TGTGCCAGCAGCTTGGCAATAGGGACAGGAACAAAAGATACGCAGTATTTT.

This clonotype was seen repeatedly, ten times or more. J is TRBJ2-3 and V is TRBV20-1; the match to TRBD2 covers 15 bases. Germline assignment: CDR1 DFQATT and CDR2 SNEGSKA (reference sequence). The CDR3 length is 17 residues. The ends lost 1 base at V and 3 bases at J; junction bases unmatched: 5. DNA for the CDR3: TGCAGTGCTAGAGGGACTAGCGGGGGGGCCTGGACAGATACGCAGTATTTT. Residues: CSARGTSGGAWTDTQYF.

This clonotype was counted ten times or more. This rearrangement joins TRBV29-1 to TRBJ2-7, with D perhaps given as TRBD1 or TRBD2 (5 bases each). Germline V gives CDR1 SQVTM, CDR2 ANQGSEA. V lost 4 bases and J lost 4, with 8 bases in between. This CDR3 region has 11 residues. Here the CDR3 reads CSVGGSYEQYF. Written as DNA, the CDR3 is TGCAGCGTTGGGGGGAGTTACGAGCAGTACTTC.

The chain joins TRBV27 to TRBJ1-2, with a tentative D call TRBD1 (5 bases). V lost 4 bases to trimming and J lost 3 bases, with 15 bases between them. Per germline, CDR1 MNHEY and CDR2 SMNVEV (reference sequence). CDR3 size: 15 residues. The CDR3 DNA sequence: TGTGCCAGCAGTTCTCACAGGAGAGGGGACTATGGCTACACCTTC. This encodes CASSSHRRGDYGYTF.

The chain combines TRBV11-2 with TRBJ1-1; no firm D call. CDR1 SGHAT and CDR2 FQNNGV come from the germline V gene. CDR3 length equals 14 residues. V lost 5 bases and J 3 bases, leaving 13 bases between the germline ends. CDR3: CASSPGPGYTEAFF. As DNA, the CDR3 is TGTGCCAGCAGCCCTGGACCCGGGTACACTGAAGCTTTCTTT.

This clonotype was observed at least ten times. The chain is built from TRBV12-3 or TRBV12-4 and TRBJ2-7; possibly TRBD1 for D (5 bases). The ends were cut back, 0 bases at V and 6 bases at J, with 12 bases in the middle. The CDR3 totals 14 residues. The CDR3 DNA is TGTGCCAGCAGTTTAGCGCTTATGGGGCTCGAGCAGTACTTC. This sequence encodes CASSLALMGLEQYF.